The 7 T cell receptor beta chains in this list originate from one sample, sequenced in a study of early T cells in non-severe SARS-CoV-2 infection. TCRdb ran MiXCR on the 5' RACE reads and lists one entry per CDR3 protein. Counted here are tens of thousands of distinct CDR3 sequences, 4.5% occurring once; the ten biggest clones make up approximately 8.3%. Sequencing was carried out using whole blood. The receptors here all came from an adult who was a healthcare worker with PCR-confirmed SARS-CoV-2 infection or an uninfected control (not recorded which).

This clonotype was picked up many times. The chain couples TRBV6-2 or TRBV6-3 to TRBJ2-7; D may match TRBD1 or TRBD2 (5 bases each). The CDR3 totals 16 residues. Deletions cut 2 bases from V and 4 bases from J, with 18 bases between. CDR1 and CDR2 (germline): MNHEY, SVGEGT. The CDR3 sequence: CASSYPRGASRYEQYF. Here the CDR3 DNA reads TGTGCCAGCAGTTACCCCAGAGGGGCGTCGAGGTACGAGCAGTACTTC.

In its sample, this clonotype is large (0.1 to 1%). V and J are TRBV12-3 or TRBV12-4 and TRBJ1-1; D is ambiguous. V lost 3 bases and J lost 0, with 20 bases in between. The CDR3 covers 18 residues. The CDR3 region has the DNA TGTGCCAGCAGTTTTACCCGCGCTCCCTTTGCGTTGAACACTGAAGCTTTCTTT. Its translation: CASSFTRAPFALNTEAFF.

This clonotype was counted many times. V and J are TRBV28 and TRBJ2-2, with 9 bases identical to TRBD1. Trimming removed 5 bases from V and 0 bases from J; junction bases left unmatched: 7. Germline lookup yields CDR1 MDHEN and CDR2 SYDVKM. The CDR3 is made up of 17 amino acids. CDR3 sequence reads: CASSPPRQGANTGELFF. In nucleotides, the CDR3 is TGTGCCAGCAGTCCCCCCCGACAGGGGGCGAACACCGGGGAGCTGTTTTTT.

This clonotype was found many times. The V and J genes are TRBV20-1 and TRBJ2-7; no reliable D call. The CDR3 contains 11 residues. V was pared by 2 bases and J by 7 bases, with 9 bases between. Per the germline V gene, CDR1 is DFQATT and CDR2 is SNEGSKA (reference sequence). The CDR3 reads CSARWAREQYF. As DNA, the CDR3 is TGCAGTGCTAGATGGGCGAGGGAGCAGTACTTC.

This clonotype was counted many times. V usage is TRBV4-3 and J usage is TRBJ2-2; 7 positions agree with TRBD1. Looked up from germline, CDR1 is LGHNA and CDR2 is YSLEER. Trimming cost V 0 bases and J 5 bases; bases outside gene matches: 9. The CDR3 totals 17 residues. The CDR3 sequence: CASSQDLDRARTGELFF. The CDR3 bases are TGCGCCAGCAGCCAAGATTTAGACAGGGCAAGGACCGGGGAGCTGTTTTTT.

This clonotype has at least ten counts. The chain links TRBV30 to TRBJ1-1; D unclear. V was clipped by 1 base and J by 1 base, with 7 bases between them. The CDR3 runs 13 residues. Germline lookup yields CDR1 GTSNPN and CDR2 SVGIG (reference sequence). CDR3 coding DNA: TGTGCCTGGAGTGATCGACCGAACACTGAAGCTTTCTTT. It translates to CAWSDRPNTEAFF.

In this sample, this clonotype turned up many times. The rearrangement links TRBV10-3 to TRBJ2-7; 11 bases align to TRBD1. Germline CDR1 ENHRY, CDR2 SYGVKD. V shed 10 bases, J shed 7 bases, and the junction held 9 bases outside the gene matches. The CDR3 is made up of 13 amino acids. The CDR3, as DNA: TGTGCCACCGCCCAAGGGACAGGGGGTGAGCAGTACTTC. Translation gives CATAQGTGGEQYF.